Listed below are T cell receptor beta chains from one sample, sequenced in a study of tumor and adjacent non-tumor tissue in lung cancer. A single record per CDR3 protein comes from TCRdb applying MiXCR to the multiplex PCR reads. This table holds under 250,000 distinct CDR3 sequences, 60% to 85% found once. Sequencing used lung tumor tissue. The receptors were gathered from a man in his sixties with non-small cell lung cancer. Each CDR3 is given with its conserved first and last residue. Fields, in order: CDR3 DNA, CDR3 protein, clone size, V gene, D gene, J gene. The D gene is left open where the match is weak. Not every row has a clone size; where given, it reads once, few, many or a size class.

CDR3nt: TGTGCCACCAGAACTTCACGGGGAGATACGCAGTATTTT
CDR3aa: CATRTSRGDTQYF
abundance: .
v_gene: TRBV24-1
d_gene: .
j_gene: TRBJ2-3

CDR3nt: TGTGCCAGCAGCTTATCCGTTGACACTGAAACATTCTTT
CDR3aa: CASSLSVDTETFF
abundance: .
v_gene: TRBV11-2
d_gene: .
j_gene: TRBJ1-1

CDR3nt: TGCAATGCTAGAGATCGGCTAGCGGGAGGGGGAGATACGCGGTATTTT
CDR3aa: CNARDRLAGGGDTRYF
abundance: .
v_gene: TRBV20-1
d_gene: TRBD2
j_gene: TRBJ2-3

CDR3nt: TGTGCCAGCAGCCCTTGGCTGGATTCCGGCTACACCTTC
CDR3aa: CASSPWLDSGYTF
abundance: .
v_gene: TRBV11-2
d_gene: .
j_gene: TRBJ1-2

CDR3nt: TGCAGTGCTAGGATGGATGCGGATCAGCCCCAGCAATTT
CDR3aa: CSARMDADQPQQF
abundance: .
v_gene: TRBV20-1
d_gene: .
j_gene: TRBJ1-5

CDR3nt: TGTGCCAGCAGTTTATCGGAGGATCTTAGCAATCAGCCCCAGCATTTT
CDR3aa: CASSLSEDLSNQPQHF
abundance: .
v_gene: TRBV28
d_gene: .
j_gene: TRBJ1-5

CDR3nt: TGTGCCAACAGCTCGGGACTAGGGGGCACAGATACGCAATATTTT
CDR3aa: CANSSGLGGTDTQYF
abundance: .
v_gene: TRBV11-3
d_gene: .
j_gene: TRBJ2-3

CDR3nt: TGTGTCAGCAGAGTCGGGGCTAATGCACCCCTTCACTTT
CDR3aa: CVSRVGANAPLHF
abundance: .
v_gene: TRBV12-3/TRBV12-4
d_gene: .
j_gene: TRBJ1-6

CDR3nt: TGTGCCAGCAGTCCTATTGGGCCAACTAATGAAAAACTGTTTTTT
CDR3aa: CASSPIGPTNEKLFF
abundance: .
v_gene: TRBV28
d_gene: .
j_gene: TRBJ1-4

CDR3nt: TGTGCCAGCAGTCCCGGACAGGAGAGGGCGATCGAACATCGGCAGTACTTC
CDR3aa: CASSPGQERAIEHRQYF
abundance: .
v_gene: TRBV6-1
d_gene: TRBD1
j_gene: TRBJ2-7

CDR3nt: TGTGCCAGCAGTTTACAGGGGCCCCACCTCTATGGCTACACCTTC
CDR3aa: CASSLQGPHLYGYTF
abundance: .
v_gene: TRBV28
d_gene: .
j_gene: TRBJ1-2

CDR3nt: TGTGCCAGCAGCTTGGGCCCGCGAGTTCCCTCCTACGAGCAGTACTTC
CDR3aa: CASSLGPRVPSYEQYF
abundance: .
v_gene: TRBV5-5
d_gene: .
j_gene: TRBJ2-7

CDR3nt: TGTGCCACCAGTGATTCTACGAGAGGGACTCCGTACCAAGAGACCCAGTACTTC
CDR3aa: CATSDSTRGTPYQETQYF
abundance: .
v_gene: TRBV24-1
d_gene: .
j_gene: TRBJ2-5

CDR3nt: TGTGCCAGCAGCTTGAGACTGGCGGGGGAGCAAGAGACCCAGTACTTC
CDR3aa: CASSLRLAGEQETQYF
abundance: .
v_gene: TRBV5-6
d_gene: TRBD2
j_gene: TRBJ2-5

CDR3nt: TGTGCCAGCAGCCAAGGGGACGTAGGTCGGGAAAAACTGTTTTTT
CDR3aa: CASSQGDVGREKLFF
abundance: many
v_gene: TRBV4-2
d_gene: .
j_gene: TRBJ1-4

CDR3nt: TGCGCCAGCAGTGAGGGGACAGGACTAGGCATCTACTACAATGAGCAGTTCTTC
CDR3aa: CASSEGTGLGIYYNEQFF
abundance: few
v_gene: TRBV10-2
d_gene: .
j_gene: TRBJ2-1

CDR3nt: TGCAGTGCCACGGGACTATCGGGGACCTACGATGAGCAGTTCTTC
CDR3aa: CSATGLSGTYDEQFF
abundance: .
v_gene: TRBV20-1
d_gene: TRBD2
j_gene: TRBJ2-1

CDR3nt: TGTGCCAGCAGTTCGAAGTTGGTACAGGGGAGGAATCAGCCCCAGCATTTT
CDR3aa: CASSSKLVQGRNQPQHF
abundance: once
v_gene: TRBV12-3/TRBV12-4
d_gene: TRBD1
j_gene: TRBJ1-5

CDR3nt: TGCAGCGTTGAAGTGGGCAGCGCTATAAGCTACACCTTC
CDR3aa: CSVEVGSAISYTF
abundance: many
v_gene: TRBV29-1
d_gene: .
j_gene: TRBJ1-2

CDR3nt: TGCAGTGCTAGAGAGTGTGGCCTCTCCTACGAGCAGTACTTC
CDR3aa: CSARECGLSYEQYF
abundance: .
v_gene: TRBV20-1
d_gene: .
j_gene: TRBJ2-7

CDR3nt: TGTGCCGGCAGCATCTCCAGGGAGCGGAGTGAAGCTTTCTTT
CDR3aa: CAGSISRERSEAFF
abundance: .
v_gene: TRBV6-6
d_gene: .
j_gene: TRBJ1-1

CDR3nt: TGTGCCAGCAGTTTATATCAGATCGACGGGCAATACTTC
CDR3aa: CASSLYQIDGQYF
abundance: .
v_gene: TRBV12-3/TRBV12-4
d_gene: .
j_gene: TRBJ2-7